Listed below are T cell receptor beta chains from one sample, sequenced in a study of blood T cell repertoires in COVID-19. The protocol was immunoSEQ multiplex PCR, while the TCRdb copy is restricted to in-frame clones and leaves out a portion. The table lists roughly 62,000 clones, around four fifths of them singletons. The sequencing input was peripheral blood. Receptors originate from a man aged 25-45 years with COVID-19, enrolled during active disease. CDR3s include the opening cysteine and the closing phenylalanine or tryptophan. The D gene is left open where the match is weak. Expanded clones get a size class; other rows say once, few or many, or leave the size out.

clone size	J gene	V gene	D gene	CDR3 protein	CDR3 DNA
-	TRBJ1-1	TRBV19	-	CASSGTDMNTEAFF	TGTGCCAGCAGCGGCACAGATATGAACACTGAAGCTTTCTTT
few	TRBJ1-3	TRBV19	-	CASTHNTRLSGNTIYF	TGTGCCAGTACTCATAACACCCGCCTCTCTGGAAACACCATATATTTT
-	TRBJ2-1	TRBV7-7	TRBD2	CASSSGLASNEQFF	TGTGCTAGCAGCTCGGGACTAGCTAGCAATGAGCAGTTCTTC
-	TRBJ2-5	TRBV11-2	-	CASSNETGGGETQYF	TGTGCCAGCAGCAATGAAACGGGAGGGGGCGAGACCCAGTACTTC
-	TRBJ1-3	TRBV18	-	CASSPFFELSGNTIYF	TGTGCCAGCTCACCATTTTTTGAGCTCTCTGGAAACACCATATATTTT
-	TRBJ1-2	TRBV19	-	CASSIVGTTSFSYGYTF	TGTGCCAGTAGTATAGTGGGGACAACTAGTTTCTCCTATGGCTACACCTTC
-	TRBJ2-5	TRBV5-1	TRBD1	CASSLDLLTGRETQYF	TGCGCCAGCAGCTTGGACCTACTGACAGGGAGAGAGACCCAGTACTTC
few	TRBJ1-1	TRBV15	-	CATSREGGAEAFF	TGTGCCACCAGCAGAGAGGGAGGGGCTGAAGCTTTCTTT
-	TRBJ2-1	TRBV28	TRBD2	CASSSGLAGATEQFF	TGTGCCAGCAGCTCTGGACTAGCGGGAGCTACTGAGCAGTTCTTC
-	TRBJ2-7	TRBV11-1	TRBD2	CASSPRLAGGYEQYF	TGTGCCAGCAGCCCTCGACTAGCGGGAGGGTACGAGCAGTACTTC
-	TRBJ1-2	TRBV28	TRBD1	CASSFLDRANYGYTF	TGTGCCAGCAGTTTCCTCGACAGGGCTAACTATGGCTACACCTTC
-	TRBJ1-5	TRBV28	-	CASSLRDNQPQHF	TGTGCCAGCAGTTTGCGGGACAATCAGCCCCAGCATTTT
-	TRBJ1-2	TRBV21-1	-	CASSKVLWRRANYGYTF	TGTGCCAGCAGCAAAGTGCTGTGGCGGAGAGCTAACTATGGCTACACCTTC
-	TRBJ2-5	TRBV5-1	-	CASSLGAGASETQYF	TGCGCCAGCAGCTTGGGGGCAGGGGCAAGTGAGACCCAGTACTTC
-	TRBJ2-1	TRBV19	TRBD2	CASSVVGKLAINNEQFF	TGTGCCAGTTCAGTGGTAGGTAAACTAGCGATAAACAATGAGCAGTTCTTC
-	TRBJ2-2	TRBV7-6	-	CASSHGGGSNPGELFF	TGTGCCAGCAGCCACGGAGGGGGCTCAAATCCCGGGGAGCTGTTTTTT
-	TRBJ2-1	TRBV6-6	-	CASSYSAGLNEQFF	TGTGCCAGCAGTTACTCGGCGGGACTCAATGAGCAGTTCTTC
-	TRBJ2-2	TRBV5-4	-	CASSGGLPNTGELFF	TGTGCCAGCAGCGGGGGCCTCCCGAACACCGGGGAGCTGTTTTTT
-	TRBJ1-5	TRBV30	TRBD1	CAWSGQANEPQHF	TGTGCCTGGTCGGGACAGGCAAATGAGCCCCAGCATTTT
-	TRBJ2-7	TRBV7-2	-	CASSSSRGYEQYF	TGTGCCAGCAGCTCATCACGGGGGTACGAGCAGTACTTC
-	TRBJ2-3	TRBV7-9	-	CASSFTLGTDTQYF	TGTGCCAGCAGCTTTACTCTTGGCACAGATACGCAGTATTTT
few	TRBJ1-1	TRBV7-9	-	CASSLGTGGGPEAFF	TGTGCCAGCAGCTTAGGTACGGGGGGCGGGCCTGAAGCTTTCTTT